The 27 T cell receptor beta chains given below trace back to one sample, sequenced in a study of T cells in Graves' hyperthyroidism and ophthalmopathy. TCR beta CDR3 region amplification was performed from RNA transcripts. Primed by the HTBI set, a first-round RT-PCR was run on the TCR CDR3. MiXCR, run by TCRdb on the multiplex PCR reads, gives a single entry per CDR3 protein. The data hold 500,000 to 650,000 distinct CDR3 sequences, with 40% to 55% observed a single time. Sequencing used peripheral blood or thyroid tissue (not recorded which). The receptor source for this set is an adult woman with Graves' disease, either hyperthyroidism or ophthalmopathy (not recorded which).

This clonotype was seen many times. The chain has TRBV7-6 and TRBJ2-7; no reliable D call. CDR1 and CDR2 from the germline V gene are SGHVS and FNYEAQ. V lost 5 bases and J lost 3, with 8 bases in between. The CDR3 spans 12 residues. The CDR3 region has the DNA TGTGCCAGCAGCGGGCCGAACTACGAGCAGTACTTC. Translation gives CASSGPNYEQYF.

Remarks on this clonotype: The junction departs from germline at one end; a sequencing error may be responsible. This chain joins TRBV2 and TRBJ2-7; D possibly uses TRBD1 or TRBD2 (5 bases each). There are 14 residues in the CDR3. Germline V gives CDR1 SNHLY, CDR2 FYNNEI. This CDR3 reads CAISEIRDGYEQYF. In DNA form, the CDR3 reads TGTGCCATCAGTGAAATAAGGGACGGCTACGAGCAGTACTTC.

At least ten counts were recorded for this clonotype. The chain carries TRBV7-9 and TRBJ1-6; D remains ambiguous. The V gene lost 1 base and the J gene lost 8 bases, with 3 bases spanning the gap. The length of the CDR3 is 12 residues. CDR1 and CDR2 from the germline V gene are SEHNR and FQNEAQ (reference sequence). For the CDR3, the DNA is TGTGCCAGCAGCTTAGAGGATTCACCCCTCCACTTT. Amino acids: CASSLEDSPLHF.

The rearrangement joins TRBV29-1 to TRBJ1-2; tentative D call: TRBD1 (5 bases). This CDR3 is built from 13 residues. Germline values: CDR1 SQVTM, CDR2 ANQGSEA. Trimming pared 5 bases from V and 6 bases from J, leaving 16 bases between. The CDR3 bases are TGCAGCGTTAACCGGGACTTGAGTAATGGCTACACCTTC. Translation: CSVNRDLSNGYTF.

This chain joins TRBV20-1 and TRBJ1-6; possibly TRBD1 for D (6 bases). The CDR3 loop spans 15 amino acids. Germline V gene lookup returns CDR1 DFQATT and CDR2 SNEGSKA (reference sequence). V lost 1 base and J lost 8, with 15 bases in between. The CDR3 DNA is TGCAGTGCTAGAGCATTTGGGGGGCAGTATTCACCCCTCCACTTT. The encoded protein is CSARAFGGQYSPLHF.

This clonotype was recorded many times. The chain recombines TRBV15 with TRBJ1-6; D is uncertain. The CDR3 sequence is 14 residues long. Trimming left V 5 bases short and J 9 bases short, with 14 bases between. Germline values: CDR1 LNHNV, CDR2 YYDKDF (reference sequence). The CDR3 is CATSGALRSSPLHF. DNA of the CDR3: TGTGCCACCAGCGGTGCATTGCGTAGTTCACCCCTCCACTTT.

The chain carries TRBV2 and TRBJ2-7, with D possibly TRBD2 on 6 matching bases. The germline V gene encodes CDR1 SNHLY and CDR2 FYNNEI. CDR3 length: 15 amino acids. Trimming stripped 5 bases from V and 0 bases from J, with 14 bases between. CDR3 loop: CASSTRDSSSYEQYF. DNA of the CDR3: TGTGCCAGCAGTACGCGGGATTCCAGCTCCTACGAGCAGTACTTC.

The chain recombines TRBV7-2 with TRBJ2-7; D possibly corresponds to TRBD2 (5 bases). This CDR3 contains 17 residues. CDR1 SGHTA and CDR2 FQGNSA come from the germline V gene. V shed 3 bases and J shed 7 bases, with 25 bases lying between them. CDR3 residues: CASSFTTGFLNGNEQYF. CDR3 nucleotide sequence: TGTGCCAGCAGCTTTACTACGGGATTCCTCAATGGGAATGAGCAGTACTTC.

This clonotype appeared many times. The chain links TRBV7-2 to TRBJ1-6, with a possible D match to TRBD1 (5 bases). Germline-derived CDR1 and CDR2 are SGHTA and FQGNSA. The ends were cut back, 5 bases at V and 7 bases at J, with 9 bases in the middle. The CDR3 extends over 13 amino acids. The CDR3 nucleotides are TGTGCCAGCAGCGCCAGACAGAATTCACCCCTCCACTTT. Translated: CASSARQNSPLHF.

The genes are TRBV29-1 and TRBJ1-1; D gene unclear. Trimming removed 4 bases from V and 5 bases from J, with 14 bases in between. CDR1 and CDR2 (germline): SQVTM, ANQGSEA. This CDR3 is 13 amino acids long. CDR3 sequence: CSVALGTRTEAFF. CDR3 nucleotide sequence: TGCAGCGTTGCTTTGGGAACCCGGACTGAAGCTTTCTTT.

Notes on this clonotype: Possible read error: a much larger clone is one base away. This sequence joins TRBV6-5 and TRBJ1-5, with D maybe TRBD1 (5 bases). Germline values: CDR1 MNHEY, CDR2 SVGAGI. This CDR3 is built from 17 residues. The CDR3 nucleotides are TGTGCCGGCAGTTACCCGCGACAGACGCCTAGCAATCAGCCCCAGCATTTT. It translates to CAGSYPRQTPSNQPQHF.

This clonotype was observed a handful of times. The chain joins TRBV7-2 to TRBJ2-7; the D is unclear. The germline gives CDR1 SGHTA, CDR2 FQGNSA. The germline V and J ends were trimmed by 5 bases and 0 bases, with 14 bases remaining between them. This CDR3 has 15 amino acids. DNA for the CDR3: TGTGCCAGCAGCATTCGTTCGGGCTTCTCCTACGAGCAGTACTTC. Protein: CASSIRSGFSYEQYF.

This clonotype has only one observation. J is TRBJ2-7 and V is TRBV7-9; 9 nucleotides agree with TRBD1. J was trimmed by 6 bases and V by 0 bases; bases with no gene match: 6. The germline V gene has CDR1 SEHNR and CDR2 FQNEAQ (reference sequence). The CDR3 covers 15 residues. For the CDR3, the DNA is TGTGCCAGCAGCTTAGCGAACAGGGGGCTGGTCGAGCAGTACTTC. Protein: CASSLANRGLVEQYF. Full variable domain (missing parts from reference TRBV7-9 and TRBJ2-7): DTGVSQNPRHKITKRGQNVTFRCDPISEHNRLYWYRQTLGQGPEFLTYFQNEAQLEKSRLLSDRFSAERPKGSFSTLEIQRTEQGDSAMYLCASSLANRGLVEQYFGPGTRLTVT.

A few counts support this clonotype. This may come from a read error, since a much larger clone is one base off. The chain links TRBV20-1 to TRBJ2-5, with 10 bases matching TRBD1. The CDR3 loop spans 16 amino acids. Per the germline V gene, CDR1 is DFQATT and CDR2 is SNEGSKA (reference sequence). Losses at the gene ends were 0 bases for V and 5 bases for J; bases not matched to a gene: 9. In nucleotides, the CDR3 is TGCAGTGCTAGAGATCCGAGACAGGGGGCGGGGGAGACCCAGTACTTC. Its translation: CSARDPRQGAGETQYF.

This chain links TRBV2 with TRBJ2-7; D is perhaps TRBD1 (5 bases). The CDR3 is 14 amino acids. Germline CDR1 is SNHLY and CDR2 is FYNNEI. The V end lost 7 bases, the J end lost 2 bases, and 15 bases lay between the germline ends. The DNA for the CDR3 is TGTGCCAGCACGCAGGGTACTTATACCTACGAGCAGTACTTC. Residues: CASTQGTYTYEQYF.

This sequence joins TRBV11-1 and TRBJ2-7; weak D call: TRBD1 (6 bases). Trimming took off 5 bases at V and 5 bases at J, with 13 bases between the two ends. Germline assignment: CDR1 SGHAT and CDR2 FQDESV (reference sequence). The CDR3 runs 13 residues. The CDR3 sequence: CASSPGQTNEQYF. In DNA form, the CDR3 reads TGTGCCAGCAGCCCTGGACAGACAAACGAGCAGTACTTC.

This sequence joins TRBV7-8 and TRBJ1-6; D ambiguous. The germline gives CDR1 SGHVS, CDR2 FQNEAQ. The CDR3 sequence is 12 residues long. The germline V and J ends were trimmed by 5 bases and 10 bases, with 9 bases remaining between them. The CDR3 is CASSHRESPLHF. CDR3 coding DNA: TGTGCCAGCAGCCACCGGGAGTCACCCCTCCACTTT.

This clonotype was seen at least ten times. This chain links TRBV10-3 with TRBJ2-5, with D possibly matching TRBD1 (6 bases). This CDR3 spans 16 amino acids. Trimming left V 6 bases short and J 0 bases short, with 17 bases between. CDR1 ENHRY and CDR2 SYGVKD come from the germline V gene. The CDR3 DNA sequence: TGTGCCATCAGCGAGACAGGACTTGCCTACCAAGAGACCCAGTACTTC. Encoded protein: CAISETGLAYQETQYF.

This clonotype occurred a few times. The rearrangement links TRBV27 to TRBJ2-7; TRBD1 matches 12 bases. CDR1 MNHEY and CDR2 SMNVEV come from the germline V gene (reference sequence). The V and J ends lost 4 bases and 5 bases, in that order; junction bases with no gene match: 9. The CDR3 covers 16 residues. This CDR3 reads CASSSRDRGRGDEQYF. In DNA, the CDR3 is TGTGCCAGCAGTTCCAGGGACAGGGGGCGTGGGGACGAGCAGTACTTC.

This clonotype was seen ten or more times. CDR3 sequence reads: CASSMGDRISGNTIYF. DNA of the CDR3: TGTGCCAGTAGTATGGGCGACCGCATCTCTGGAAACACCATATATTTT. J is TRBJ1-3 and V is TRBV19; no clear D gene. The CDR3 consists of 16 residues. V lost 3 bases, J lost 0 bases, and 12 bases lay in between. Per the germline V gene, CDR1 is LNHDA and CDR2 is SQIVND (reference sequence).

J is TRBJ2-7 and V is TRBV12-3 or TRBV12-4, with TRBD1 identical over 9 bases. V was pared by 5 bases and J by 0 bases, with 5 bases of the junction left unmatched. The CDR3 is 15 amino acids. The CDR3 sequence is CASSATGGFSYEQYF. CDR3 in DNA: TGTGCCAGCAGTGCTACAGGGGGCTTCTCCTACGAGCAGTACTTC.

CDR3 DNA: TGTGCCATCAGTGAAGGATTGCGGGAGGTTGGCGGCTACACCTTC. Protein product: CAISEGLREVGGYTF. The gene calls are TRBV10-3 and TRBJ1-2, with D uncertain. The CDR3 runs 15 residues. Trimming took off 3 bases at V and 8 bases at J, with 19 bases between the two ends. Germline loops: CDR1 ENHRY, CDR2 SYGVKD.

This clonotype showed up many times. The rearrangement uses TRBV11-2 and TRBJ2-7; D possibly matches TRBD1 or TRBD2 (5 bases each). The CDR3 totals 14 residues. The germline gives CDR1 SGHAT, CDR2 FQNNGV. V lost 7 bases, J lost 0 bases, and 13 bases lay in between. CDR3 nucleotide sequence: TGTGCCAGCAACCGGGACCCAGGCTCCTACGAGCAGTACTTC. It encodes CASNRDPGSYEQYF.

Notes on this clonotype: A much larger clone sits a single nucleotide away, making a read error possible. The rearrangement joins TRBV4-3 to TRBJ1-2, with 9 bases aligning to TRBD1. J gave up 12 bases and V 1 base, and 9 bases lay outside the gene matches. The CDR3 extends over 14 amino acids. The germline V gene has CDR1 LGHNA and CDR2 YSLEER. CDR3 nucleotides: TGCGCCAGCAGCCAAGGGGGACAGGGAGGAGGCCACACCTTC. As protein: CASSQGGQGGGHTF.

The V gene is TRBV24-1, the J gene TRBJ1-1, with no clear D. Per the germline V gene, CDR1 is KGHDR and CDR2 is SFDVKD. CDR3 length: 20 residues. Trimming removed 9 bases at V and 2 bases at J, with 33 bases between. The CDR3 coding sequence is TGTGCCACCCGAGATTCAACTAGTGGCGGGCAGATCTCTGGAAACACTGAAGCTTTCTTT. Its translation is CATRDSTSGGQISGNTEAFF.

The chain links TRBV10-2 to TRBJ1-1, with 7 positions matching TRBD1. The V gene end was trimmed by 8 bases and the J gene end by 0 bases; junction bases not matched to a gene: 6. Germline V lookup: CDR1 WSHSY, CDR2 SAAADI. The CDR3 runs to 14 residues. CDR3 residues: CASGTVSMNTEAFF. The CDR3 DNA sequence: TGCGCCAGCGGGACAGTAAGTATGAACACTGAAGCTTTCTTT.

This clonotype was picked up many times. The J gene is TRBJ1-2, the V gene TRBV19; possible D gene TRBD1, 5 bases. V lost 1 base to trimming and J lost 2 bases, with 11 bases between them. The CDR3 length is 15 residues. Germline V CDR1 and CDR2: LNHDA, SQIVND (reference sequence). This chain's CDR3 is CASSIAQGGNYGYTF. CDR3 DNA sequence: TGTGCCAGTAGTATAGCCCAGGGAGGCAACTATGGCTACACCTTC.